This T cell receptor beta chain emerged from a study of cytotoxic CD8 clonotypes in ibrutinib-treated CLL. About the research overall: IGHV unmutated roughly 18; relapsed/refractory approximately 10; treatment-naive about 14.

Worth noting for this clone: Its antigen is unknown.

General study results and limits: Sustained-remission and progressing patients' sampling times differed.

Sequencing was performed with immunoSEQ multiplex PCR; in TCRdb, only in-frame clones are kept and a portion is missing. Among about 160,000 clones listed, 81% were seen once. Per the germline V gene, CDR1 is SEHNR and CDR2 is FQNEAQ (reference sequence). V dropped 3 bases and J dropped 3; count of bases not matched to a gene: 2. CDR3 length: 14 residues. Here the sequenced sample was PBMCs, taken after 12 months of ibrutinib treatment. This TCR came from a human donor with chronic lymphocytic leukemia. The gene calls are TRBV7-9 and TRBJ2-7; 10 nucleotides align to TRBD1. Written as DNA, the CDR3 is TGTGCCAGCAGCTTGGGGGACAGGGGCTACGAGCAGTACTTC. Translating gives CASSLGDRGYEQYF.